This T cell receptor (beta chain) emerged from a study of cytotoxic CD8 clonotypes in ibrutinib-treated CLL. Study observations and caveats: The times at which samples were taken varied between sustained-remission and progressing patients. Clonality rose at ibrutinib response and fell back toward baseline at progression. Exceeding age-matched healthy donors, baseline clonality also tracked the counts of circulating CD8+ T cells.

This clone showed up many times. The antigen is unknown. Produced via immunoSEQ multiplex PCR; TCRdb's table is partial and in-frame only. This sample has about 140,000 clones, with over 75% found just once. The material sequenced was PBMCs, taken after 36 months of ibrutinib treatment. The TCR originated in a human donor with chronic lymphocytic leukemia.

The CDR3 spells CASSEVPWGDFANEQFF. In DNA, the CDR3 is TGTGCCAGCAGTGAAGTCCCCTGGGGGGACTTCGCAAATGAGCAGTTCTTC. This chain joins TRBV2 and TRBJ2-1; tentative D call: TRBD2 (6 bases). Germline lookup yields CDR1 SNHLY and CDR2 FYNNEI. V shed 1 base and J shed 7 bases, with 20 bases lying between them. This CDR3 has 17 amino acids.